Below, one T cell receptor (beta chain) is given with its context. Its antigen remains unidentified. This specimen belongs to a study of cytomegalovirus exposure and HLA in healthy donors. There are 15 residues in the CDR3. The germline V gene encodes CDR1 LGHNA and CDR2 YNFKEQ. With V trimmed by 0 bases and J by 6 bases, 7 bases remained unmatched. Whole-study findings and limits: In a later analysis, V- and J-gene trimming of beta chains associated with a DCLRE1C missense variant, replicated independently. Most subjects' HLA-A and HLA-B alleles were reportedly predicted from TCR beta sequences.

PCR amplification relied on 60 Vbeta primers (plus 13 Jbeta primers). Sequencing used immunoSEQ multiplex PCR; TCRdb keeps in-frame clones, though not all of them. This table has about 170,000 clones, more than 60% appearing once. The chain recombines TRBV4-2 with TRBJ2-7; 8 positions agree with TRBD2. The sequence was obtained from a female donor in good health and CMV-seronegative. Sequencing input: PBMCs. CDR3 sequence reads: CASSQEIAGPFEQYF. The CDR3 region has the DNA TGTGCCAGCAGCCAAGAAATAGCGGGGCCCTTCGAGCAGTACTTC.